The rows below give T cell receptor beta chains drawn from one sample of a study of beta chain features in type 1 diabetes. Data came from immunoSEQ multiplex PCR; TCRdb stores just in-frame clones and leaves some out. The profile shows some 250,000 clones, 25% to 30% of them singletons. What was sequenced was central memory CD4+ T cells from blood. The receptors shown here come from a young man in good health. Both conserved end residues are part of each CDR3. A D gene is named only where the DNA matches it firmly. Where a row states a size, it is once, few, many or the class of an expanded clone; other rows omit it.

TRBJ2-7,NA,TRBV5-1,TRBD1,CASSRTPGQGYEQYF,TGCGCCAGCAGCCGCACCCCGGGACAGGGGTACGAGCAGTACTTC
TRBJ2-7,NA,TRBV7-2,TRBD1,CASSKTGGSYEQYF,TGTGCCAGCAGCAAAACAGGGGGATCCTACGAGCAGTACTTC
TRBJ1-6,NA,TRBV7-2,NA,CASSLAGRGSPLHF,TGTGCCAGCAGCTTAGCAGGCCGGGGATCACCCCTCCACTTT
TRBJ2-1,once,TRBV5-1,NA,CASSLGQPDNEQFF,TGCGCCAGCAGCTTAGGACAGCCAGACAATGAGCAGTTCTTC
TRBJ1-2,few,TRBV18,TRBD1,CASSTGQLASNYGYTF,TGTGCCAGCTCAACGGGACAGCTGGCTTCTAACTATGGCTACACCTTC
TRBJ2-3,NA,TRBV2,NA,CASTLGTDTQYF,TGTGCCAGCACCCTCGGAACAGATACGCAGTATTTT
TRBJ1-1,few,TRBV30,NA,CAWRLQGGTEAFF,TGTGCCTGGAGACTACAAGGAGGCACTGAAGCTTTCTTT
TRBJ2-3,few,TRBV7-2,NA,CASSKRDKSTDTQYF,TGTGCCAGCAGCAAACGGGACAAGAGCACAGATACGCAGTATTTT
TRBJ1-3,few,TRBV10-3,NA,CAISDSSGNTIYF,TGTGCCATCAGTGATAGCTCTGGAAACACCATATATTTT
TRBJ1-1,NA,TRBV11-2,NA,CASSLKANTEAFF,TGTGCCAGCAGCCTGAAAGCCAACACTGAAGCTTTCTTT
TRBJ2-5,NA,TRBV7-2,NA,CASSKTPGQETQYF,TGTGCCAGCAGTAAGACCCCAGGGCAAGAGACCCAGTACTTC
TRBJ2-3,NA,TRBV7-9,TRBD1,CASSTGQGGDTQYF,TGTGCCAGCAGCACGGGACAGGGAGGAGATACGCAGTATTTT
TRBJ2-2,few,TRBV29-1,TRBD2,CSVVPSGRAVGELFF,TGCAGCGTTGTCCCTAGCGGGAGGGCCGTCGGGGAGCTGTTTTTT
TRBJ1-2,few,TRBV7-2,NA,CASSPAAGGYGYTF,TGTGCCAGCAGTCCCGCGGCTGGGGGCTATGGCTACACCTTC
TRBJ1-6,NA,TRBV7-2,NA,CASSINSPLHF,TGTGCCAGCAGCATAAATTCACCCCTCCACTTT
TRBJ1-5,few,TRBV6-5,NA,CASRVSPTSNQPQHF,TGTGCCAGCAGGGTCAGTCCTACTAGCAATCAGCCCCAGCATTTT
TRBJ1-5,NA,TRBV19,NA,CASSAVRVGNQPQHF,TGTGCCAGTAGTGCTGTCAGGGTAGGCAATCAGCCCCAGCATTTT
TRBJ1-5,NA,TRBV6-5,NA,CASSGRGGQPQHF,TGTGCCAGCAGTGGGCGGGGAGGACAGCCCCAGCATTTT
TRBJ1-3,NA,TRBV7-9,NA,CASSLYLGNTIYF,TGTGCCAGCAGCTTATATCTCGGAAACACCATATATTTT
TRBJ2-1,few,TRBV30,NA,CAWSVVNEQFF,TGTGCCTGGAGTGTGGTGAATGAGCAGTTCTTC
TRBJ2-3,few,TRBV5-4,NA,CASSKATGTRSTDTQYF,TGTGCCAGCAGCAAAGCAACCGGGACACGTAGCACAGATACGCAGTATTTT
TRBJ1-1,few,TRBV19,NA,CASSLSGTPNTEAFF,TGTGCCAGTAGTCTTTCCGGGACACCTAACACTGAAGCTTTCTTT
TRBJ1-2,NA,TRBV19,TRBD1,CASSFRGNYGYTF,TGTGCCAGTAGTTTCAGGGGGAACTATGGCTACACCTTC
TRBJ2-2,NA,TRBV5-6,TRBD2,CASSLGGRSDTGELFF,TGTGCCAGCAGCTTAGGCGGGAGAAGCGACACCGGGGAGCTGTTTTTT
TRBJ1-3,NA,TRBV7-9,NA,CASSYGYGNTIYF,TGTGCCAGCAGTTATGGGTATGGAAACACCATATATTTT
TRBJ2-7,NA,TRBV6-5,NA,CASRRDYEQYF,TGTGCCAGCAGAAGGGACTACGAGCAGTACTTC
TRBJ2-1,few,TRBV4-1,TRBD2,CASSHSSGRWNEQFF,TGCGCCAGCAGCCACTCTAGCGGGAGGTGGAATGAGCAGTTCTTC
TRBJ1-1,NA,TRBV28,NA,CASSLGRGRAFF,TGTGCCAGCAGTCTAGGCCGGGGGCGAGCTTTCTTT
TRBJ2-1,NA,TRBV6-5,TRBD2,CASYHGGAGENEQFF,TGTGCCAGCTATCACGGAGGGGCGGGGGAGAATGAGCAGTTCTTC
TRBJ2-3,few,TRBV29-1,NA,CSVEAIDTQYF,TGCAGCGTTGAGGCGATAGATACGCAGTATTTT
TRBJ1-5,NA,TRBV7-2,NA,CASSRQVSNQPQHF,TGTGCCAGCAGCCGACAGGTTAGCAATCAGCCCCAGCATTTT
TRBJ2-6,NA,TRBV6-6,NA,CASSLGPSGANVLTF,TGTGCCAGCAGTCTCGGGCCCTCTGGGGCCAACGTCCTGACTTTC
TRBJ2-5,NA,TRBV5-1,TRBD2,CASSLSPSGTQETQYF,TGCGCCAGCAGCTTGTCGCCTAGCGGGACCCAAGAGACCCAGTACTTC
TRBJ2-4,NA,TRBV5-4,NA,CASSLGGRGGNIQYF,TGTGCCAGCAGCTTGGGGGGCCGAGGGGGAAACATTCAGTACTTC
TRBJ2-1,once,TRBV5-6,TRBD2,CASSLARLAGNEQFF,TGTGCCAGCAGCTTGGCGCGACTAGCGGGAAATGAGCAGTTCTTC
TRBJ2-5,few,TRBV7-2,NA,CASSFGETQYF,TGTGCCAGCAGCTTTGGAGAGACCCAGTACTTC
TRBJ2-7,NA,TRBV6-5,NA,CASSYSGTGTYEQYF,TGTGCCAGCAGTTACTCCGGGACGGGGACCTACGAGCAGTACTTC
TRBJ2-1,NA,TRBV9,TRBD2,CASGLAGLDEQFF,TGTGCCAGCGGACTAGCGGGACTGGATGAGCAGTTCTTC
TRBJ1-2,NA,TRBV6-5,NA,CASSTSRQSLGTF,TGTGCCAGCAGCACCTCCCGACAGTCCTTAGGCACCTTC
TRBJ2-7,NA,TRBV20-1,NA,CSARAQGEQYF,TGCAGTGCTAGAGCGCAAGGGGAGCAGTACTTC
TRBJ2-3,few,TRBV5-1,NA,CASIGGTTTDTQYF,TGCGCCAGCATAGGAGGGACGACCACAGATACGCAGTATTTT
TRBJ2-7,NA,TRBV7-2,NA,CASSLAGGPSYEQYF,TGTGCCAGCAGCTTAGCGGGAGGCCCCTCCTACGAGCAGTACTTC
TRBJ2-3,few,TRBV5-6,NA,CASSLGSLGTDTQYF,TGTGCCAGCAGCTTGGGCAGTTTGGGCACAGATACGCAGTATTTT
TRBJ1-1,NA,TRBV11-2,NA,CASSLLRLNTEAFF,TGTGCCAGCAGCTTATTGCGGCTGAACACTGAAGCTTTCTTT
TRBJ2-3,NA,TRBV6-5,NA,CASSMRDTQYF,TGTGCCAGCAGTATGAGGGATACGCAGTATTTT
TRBJ2-1,NA,TRBV28,TRBD2,CASSSSRGGSPSGEQFF,TGTGCCAGCAGTTCGAGTCGCGGCGGGAGTCCTTCGGGTGAGCAGTTCTTC
TRBJ1-2,few,TRBV5-1,NA,CASSLDQYGYTF,TGCGCCAGCAGCTTGGATCAGTATGGCTACACCTTC
TRBJ2-6,few,TRBV29-1,NA,CSVPQGSGANVLTF,TGCAGCGTTCCACAGGGATCTGGGGCCAACGTCCTGACTTTC
TRBJ2-1,few,TRBV19,TRBD2,CASSSQAGGKKDEQFF,TGTGCCAGTAGTTCTCAAGCGGGAGGGAAGAAGGATGAGCAGTTCTTC
TRBJ1-6,NA,TRBV7-2,NA,CASRLQGDSPLHF,TGTGCCAGCAGGTTACAGGGTGATTCACCCCTCCACTTT
TRBJ2-3,NA,TRBV29-1,NA,CSVDAGGTDTQYF,TGCAGCGTTGATGCAGGGGGCACAGATACGCAGTATTTT
TRBJ1-6,once,TRBV30,NA,CAWSDDSDSPLHF,TGTGCCTGGAGCGACGACAGTGATTCACCCCTCCACTTT